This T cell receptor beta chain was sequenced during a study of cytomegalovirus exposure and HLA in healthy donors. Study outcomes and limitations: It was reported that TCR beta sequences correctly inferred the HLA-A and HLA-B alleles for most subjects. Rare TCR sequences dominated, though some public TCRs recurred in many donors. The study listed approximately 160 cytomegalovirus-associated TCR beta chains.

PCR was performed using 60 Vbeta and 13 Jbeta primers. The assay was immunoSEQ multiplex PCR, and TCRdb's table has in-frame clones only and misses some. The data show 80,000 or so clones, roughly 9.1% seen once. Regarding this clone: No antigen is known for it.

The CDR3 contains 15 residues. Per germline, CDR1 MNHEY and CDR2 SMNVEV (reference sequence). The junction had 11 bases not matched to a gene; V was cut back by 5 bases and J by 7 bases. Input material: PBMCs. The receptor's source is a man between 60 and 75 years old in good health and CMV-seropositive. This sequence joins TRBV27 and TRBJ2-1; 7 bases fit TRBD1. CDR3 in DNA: TGTGCCAGCAGTCTACAGGGGAATGGTTTGAATGAGCAGTTCTTC. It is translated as CASSLQGNGLNEQFF.